Sequencing of this T cell receptor (beta chain) was carried out in a study of blood T cell repertoires in COVID-19. Study details: COVID-19 samples from acute and convalescent phases originated in the United States, Italy and Spain. T cells, B-cell-depleted T cells, or PBMCs supplied cDNA or gDNA.

Between the trimmed V and J ends, which lost 4 bases and 8 bases, there was a span of 17 bases. CDR3 length equals 15 residues. Germline V gene data show CDR1 as MNHEY and CDR2 as SMNVEV (reference sequence). How the authors handled the data: Nucleated cell counts were estimated from reference gene primer amplification. Profiled with immunoSEQ multiplex PCR; TCRdb holds only in-frame clones, not every one. For V, J and clone size, that table is used; D and trimming come from the DNA. The sample shows roughly 180,000 clones, more than 75% of them seen only once. Seattle researchers signed up patients amid active infection and tracked them longitudinally.

The sequenced sample was peripheral blood. V usage is TRBV27 and J usage is TRBJ1-4; weak D call: TRBD1 (5 bases). The clonotype originates from a woman aged 50 to 60 with COVID-19, enrolled during active disease. The CDR3 DNA is TGTGCCAGCAGTTCGAATGGGGGGGGTTGGGAAAAACTGTTTTTT. This gives the protein CASSSNGGGWEKLFF.